Included here is one T cell receptor beta chain sequence, with context. What antigen it recognizes has not been identified. No clone much larger than this one lies a single base away; base qualities are absent. As encoded in the germline V gene, CDR1 is SGHAT while CDR2 is FQNNGV. The V end gives up 1 base and the J end 4 bases, leaving 2 bases in the junction not matched to a gene. Reading from cysteine to phenylalanine, the CDR3 counts 15 amino acids. The DNA shown is the 45-base CDR3, in frame from base 1. The source of the sample is a study of blood T cell repertoires in COVID-19 (dated by TCRdb to the early 2020s). Turning to the overall study: Collaborator samples came from the United States, Italy and Spain and covered acute and convalescent phases of COVID-19. Subjects who had been exposed to COVID-19, were actively infected with it, or had recovered from it provided the deeply sampled blood TCRbeta repertoires that made up the dataset. The samples were drawn from the first 160 participants of the ongoing ImmuneRACE study and from roughly 1,300 subjects provided by 6 global collaborators. Nearly every sample came with metadata listing a de-identified subject ID, COVID-19 status, age in years and sex. The repertoires were made available in a free public database intended to serve as a resource for research on the immune response to SARS-CoV-2. The material from the prospective study consisted of cDNA or gDNA derived from T cells, B-cell-depleted T cells, or PBMCs. Where available, HLA class I and class II types were taken from metadata supplied by the sample provider and were not determined by assay-based typing. Broad study findings and their caveats: The quantity of clinical and demographic metadata differed by source and by participant and was supplied without curation.

The immunoSEQ Assay, a bias-controlled multiplex PCR, was used to amplify TCRbeta CDR3 regions from genomic DNA. Per the original workflow: The number of nucleated cells in each sample was estimated by amplification of reference gene primers within the assay. To quantify the absolute abundance of each unique TCRbeta CDR3 rearrangement, sequence reads were collapsed and filtered. For each sample, productive Simpson clonality was calculated by taking the square root of Simpson's diversity index across productive rearrangements. The table comes from immuneACCESS by way of TCRdb, which keeps in-frame sequences with V and J called. Part of the clones is missing from these tables; in studies checked, under half for an unresolved V gene and the rest for unknown reasons. V and J calls plus clone size are reproduced from that table; the DNA served to infer D and trimming. This sample gives roughly 330,000 clones in total; 88% of them show up just once. About 5% of the sample belongs to the ten largest clones.

In the prospective study, participants were about 18 to 90 years old, resided in fewer than 25 geographic areas of the United States, and were enrolled through a virtual design. In the prospective study, cohorts were assigned on the basis of participant-reported clinical history obtained from a screening survey and a study questionnaire. Recovered participants in ImmuneRACE Cohort 3 were defined by two consecutive negative NP/OP PCR tests, clearance by a healthcare professional, or resolution of symptoms. Each participant in the prospective study had whole blood, serum and a nasopharyngeal or oropharyngeal swab collected by mobile phlebotomists. Prospective study participants could optionally give additional blood draws and questionnaires over an approximately 2-month period. Blood samples from the prospective study were shipped frozen or at room temperature prior to DNA extraction.

The specimen was PBMCs or T cells enriched from blood (not recorded which). Recombination connected TRBV11-2 to TRBJ2-7, and 12 junction bases match TRBD2. The sequence was obtained from a man aged 30 to 45 who had recovered from COVID-19. In nucleotides, the sequence is TGTGCCAGCAGCTTAGCGACTAGCGGGGGATACGAGCAGTACTTC. It encodes CASSLATSGGYEQYF.